A single sample gave rise to the 20 T cell receptor beta chains below, sequenced in a study of cytomegalovirus exposure and HLA in healthy donors listed by TCRdb under 2017. Library construction relied on the immunoSEQ multiplex PCR assay. TCRdb obtained this table from immuneACCESS and retained in-frame rearrangements with V and J assigned. These tables miss some clones; where compared with another copy, unresolved V genes account for less than half of the shortfall, and the remainder is unexplained. The sample includes 82,000 or so clones, with 85% to 95% observed a single time. The ten largest clones represent roughly 0.75% of the sample. The material sequenced was PBMCs. These receptor sequences come from a woman between 18 and 29 years old in good health and CMV-seronegative.

V usage is TRBV23-1 and J usage is TRBJ2-2; TRBD2 might be the D (7 bases). TRBV23-1 is reported as an ORF; its role is uncertain. With 5 bases removed from V and 4 bases from J, the gap between germline ends came to 17 bases. This CDR3 is built from 16 residues. The CDR3 here is CASSSFRGAPTGELFF. The CDR3 DNA follows: TGCGCCAGCAGTTCTTTTCGGGGGGCACCCACCGGGGAGCTGTTTTTT.

Here the CDR3 DNA reads TGTGCCAGCAGTTTGGGCCGGGGTAGCGGGAGGCCCCCCGGGGAGCTGTTTTTT. It codes for CASSLGRGSGRPPGELFF. This chain connects TRBV28 to TRBJ2-2, with 10 bases fitting TRBD2. V lost 3 bases and J lost 6; bases outside the gene matches: 13. Germline V lookup: CDR1 MDHEN, CDR2 SYDVKM. The CDR3 is 18 amino acids.

The chain carries TRBV4-1 and TRBJ2-1; 7 positions agree with TRBD2. CDR1 is MGHRA and CDR2 is YSYEKL in the germline V gene. With 3 bases clipped from V and 0 bases from J, the junction kept 8 bases outside the gene matches. The CDR3 is made up of 17 amino acids. CDR3 sequence (DNA): TGCGCCAGCAGCCAGGATGGCGGGAGTAGCTCCTACAATGAGCAGTTCTTC. It codes for CASSQDGGSSSYNEQFF.

V gene TRBV28 combines with J gene TRBJ1-5, with D perhaps matching TRBD1 (6 bases). Trimming removed 4 bases from V and 7 bases from J, with 14 bases in between. Looked up from germline, CDR1 is MDHEN and CDR2 is SYDVKM. CDR3 size: 14 residues. CDR3 DNA: TGTGCCAGCAGTTACCAAAGAGGGGGACAGCCCCAGCATTTT. Encoded protein: CASSYQRGGQPQHF.

The chain joins TRBV29-1 to TRBJ2-1; 9 bases fit TRBD2. The CDR3 is 18 residues long. The germline gives CDR1 SQVTM, CDR2 ANQGSEA. The V gene end was trimmed by 3 bases and the J gene end by 2 bases; junction bases not matched to a gene: 14. The DNA of the CDR3 is TGCAGCGTTGACCGACAAGCAGCGCGGGAGGGCCCCTACAATGAGCAGTTCTTC. Protein product: CSVDRQAAREGPYNEQFF.

V usage is TRBV9 and J usage is TRBJ2-5; 9 bases are shared with TRBD2. The CDR3 sequence is 18 residues long. Per germline, CDR1 SGDLS and CDR2 YYNGEE. Trimming cost V 3 bases and J 5 bases; bases outside gene matches: 17. The CDR3 here is CASSEPKAGGVTEETQYF. In DNA form, the CDR3 reads TGTGCCAGCAGCGAGCCCAAAGCGGGGGGCGTGACTGAGGAGACCCAGTACTTC.

V usage is TRBV7-2 and J usage is TRBJ2-5; D possibly corresponds to TRBD2 (6 bases). V dropped 3 bases and J dropped 4 bases, with 18 bases sitting between them. This CDR3 region has 16 residues. Germline CDR1 SGHTA, CDR2 FQGNSA. The CDR3 reads CASSFGGVGRGETQYF. The DNA of the CDR3 is TGTGCCAGCAGCTTCGGGGGAGTTGGTAGGGGAGAGACCCAGTACTTC.

The V call is TRBV5-1, the J call TRBJ2-2; 8 bases are a match to TRBD2. Germline CDR1 is SGHRS and CDR2 is YFSETQ. The V gene end was trimmed by 4 bases and the J gene end by 4 bases; junction bases not matched to a gene: 9. The CDR3 totals 16 residues. In DNA, the CDR3 is TGCGCCAGCAGCCATAAGCGGGAGATAGGCACCGGGGAGCTGTTTTTT. Translation: CASSHKREIGTGELFF.

The V call is TRBV6-5, the J call TRBJ2-1; D call uncertain. This CDR3 spans 14 amino acids. V was cut by 2 bases and J by 0 bases, with 5 bases left in between. Per germline, CDR1 MNHEY and CDR2 SVGAGI. CDR3 DNA sequence: TGTGCCAGCAGTTACGTGAGCTCCTACAATGAGCAGTTCTTC. Translating it yields CASSYVSSYNEQFF.

The chain has TRBV6-1 and TRBJ2-3, with 9 bases fitting TRBD2. In germline, CDR1 is MNHNS, CDR2 SASEGT. Germline trimming cut 6 bases from V and 0 bases from J; bases unmatched to any gene: 4. The CDR3 extends over 15 amino acids. The DNA for the CDR3 is TGTGCCAGCAGACTGACTAGCGGCAGCACAGATACGCAGTATTTT. Translating it yields CASRLTSGSTDTQYF.

This clone has a single count. V and J are TRBV27 and TRBJ2-1; TRBD1 might be the D (5 bases). The germline V gene encodes CDR1 MNHEY and CDR2 SMNVEV (reference sequence). V was shortened by 5 bases and J by 3 bases, with 8 bases between the two germline ends. CDR3 length: 13 residues. The CDR3 here is CASSRGLYNEQFF. DNA of the CDR3: TGTGCCAGCAGTAGGGGTCTCTACAATGAGCAGTTCTTC.

This chain uses TRBV11-3 with TRBJ2-1, with TRBD1 matching 7 bases. Germline assignment: CDR1 SGHNT and CDR2 YENEEA. V was pared by 5 bases and J by 0 bases, with 4 bases of the junction left unmatched. The CDR3 contains 15 residues. The CDR3 loop is CASSRTGSSYNEQFF. The CDR3 DNA follows: TGTGCCAGCAGCCGGACAGGTAGCTCCTACAATGAGCAGTTCTTC.

The chain recombines TRBV5-6 with TRBJ2-5, with 14 bases matching TRBD2. This CDR3 spans 16 amino acids. V dropped 4 bases and J dropped 5; count of bases not matched to a gene: 7. Germline V gene data show CDR1 as SGHDT and CDR2 as YYEEEE. CDR3 residues: CASSERRLAGGETQYF. DNA for the CDR3: TGTGCCAGCAGCGAGCGACGACTAGCGGGAGGGGAGACCCAGTACTTC.

This rearrangement joins TRBV7-2 to TRBJ2-6; TRBD1 might be the D (5 bases). The germline V and J ends were trimmed by 5 bases and 3 bases, with 23 bases remaining between them. Germline V gene lookup returns CDR1 SGHTA and CDR2 FQGNSA. The CDR3 has 19 residues. The CDR3 DNA is TGTGCCAGCAGCCCTTTAGATATATCAGGGCCCGTTGGGGCCAACGTCCTGACTTTC. It specifies CASSPLDISGPVGANVLTF.

The chain recombines TRBV5-1 with TRBJ1-1; weak D call: TRBD1 (5 bases). This CDR3 region has 15 residues. Deletions cut 1 base from V and 5 bases from J, with 15 bases between. CDR1 is SGHRS, CDR2 YFSETQ, per germline. CDR3: CASSLSGTSGTEAFF. Here the CDR3 DNA reads TGCGCCAGCAGCTTGAGCGGGACTTCGGGGACTGAAGCTTTCTTT.

The J gene is TRBJ1-4, the V gene TRBV6-5; D remains ambiguous. With 2 bases removed from V and 3 bases from J, the gap between germline ends came to 7 bases. This CDR3 has 14 amino acids. Germline V gene data show CDR1 as MNHEY and CDR2 as SVGAGI. CDR3 DNA: TGTGCCAGCAGTTACAAAACAGCTAATGAAAAACTGTTTTTT. The encoded protein is CASSYKTANEKLFF.

The J gene is TRBJ2-7, the V gene TRBV5-1; TRBD1 matches 8 bases. With V trimmed by 7 bases and J by 6 bases, 12 bases remained unmatched. The V gene's germline CDR1 is SGHRS and CDR2 YFSETQ. The CDR3 sequence is 14 residues long. The CDR3 bases are TGCGCCAGCTATCCCAACAGGGGGGAATCCGAGCAGTACTTC. Protein sequence: CASYPNRGESEQYF.

The CDR3 sequence: CASTPGGYYGDEQFF. DNA for the CDR3: TGTGCCAGCACCCCAGGGGGTTACTATGGTGATGAGCAGTTCTTC. The chain recombines TRBV6-5 with TRBJ2-1; the match to TRBD1 covers 7 bases. J lost 8 bases, V lost 7 bases, and 14 bases had no gene match. CDR1 and CDR2 from the germline V gene are MNHEY and SVGAGI. There are 15 residues in the CDR3.

This clone appeared once. The chain uses TRBV7-2 and TRBJ2-5; D might be TRBD2 (6 bases). The CDR3 runs to 15 residues. Between the trimmed V and J ends, which lost 2 bases and 4 bases, there was a span of 14 bases. The germline V gene has CDR1 SGHTA and CDR2 FQGNSA. The CDR3 nucleotides read TGTGCCAGCAGCTTACGGTTCGGGGGTCCAGAGACCCAGTACTTC. Translation: CASSLRFGGPETQYF.

The chain employs TRBV9 and TRBJ1-4, with D possibly TRBD1 on 5 matching bases. The CDR3 runs to 16 residues. The germline V gene has CDR1 SGDLS and CDR2 YYNGEE. V was shortened by 4 bases and J by 4 bases, with 17 bases between the two germline ends. Here the CDR3 reads CASSSGQGGINEKLFF. Written as DNA, the CDR3 is TGTGCCAGCAGCTCAGGGCAGGGTGGGATTAATGAAAAACTGTTTTTT.